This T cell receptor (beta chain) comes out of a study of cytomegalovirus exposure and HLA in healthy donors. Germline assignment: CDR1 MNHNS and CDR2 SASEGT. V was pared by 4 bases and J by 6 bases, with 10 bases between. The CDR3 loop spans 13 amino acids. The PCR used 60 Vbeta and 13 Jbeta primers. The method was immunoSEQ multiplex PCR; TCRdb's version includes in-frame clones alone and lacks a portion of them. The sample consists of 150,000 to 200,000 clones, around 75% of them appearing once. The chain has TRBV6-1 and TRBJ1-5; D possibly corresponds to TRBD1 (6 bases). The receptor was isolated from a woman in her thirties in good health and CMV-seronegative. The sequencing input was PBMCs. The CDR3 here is CASSVQGGQPQHF. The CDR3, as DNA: TGTGCCAGCAGTGTACAGGGTGGTCAGCCCCAGCATTTT.